This T cell receptor beta chain was sequenced during a study of identical twins. One entry per CDR3 protein, called by TCRdb with MiXCR from the 5' RACE reads. Of hundreds of thousands of distinct CDR3 sequences listed, about 7.5% are singletons. V shed 5 bases and J shed 0 bases, with 10 bases lying between them. In germline, CDR1 is SEHNR, CDR2 FQNEAQ (reference sequence). The CDR3 length is 15 residues. This sample was also put to use in a study of yellow fever vaccine responses in identical twins.

The receptor was derived from a woman under 30 in good health. Sequencing was done on a sample of memory (CD45RO+) T cells sorted from blood. This chain joins TRBV7-9 and TRBJ1-4, with D unclear. The CDR3 loop reads CASSPSGTTNEKLFF. The CDR3 bases are TGTGCCAGCAGCCCTTCTGGAACAACTAATGAAAAACTGTTTTTT.